This T cell receptor beta chain derives from a study of T-cell reconstitution after alpha-beta-depleted transplantation in children. CDR3 length: 16 residues. The V gene's germline CDR1 is MRHNA and CDR2 SNTAGT. The V gene end was trimmed by 2 bases and the J gene end by 8 bases; junction bases not matched to a gene: 10. This sample's TCRbeta library carried unique molecular identifier barcodes. One entry per CDR3 protein, called by TCRdb with MiXCR from the PCR reads. There are around 600,000 distinct CDR3 sequences in the sample; roughly a tenth occur only once, and about 4% lies in the top ten. The starting material was PBMCs from the stem cell graft donor, obtained from the stem cell graft. The sequence was collected from a human donor who donated a stem cell graft to a child with acute myeloid leukemia. V and J are TRBV6-4 and TRBJ2-3, with 10 bases lining up with TRBD2. CDR3 loop: CASSDPASGRAGTQYF. CDR3 DNA: TGTGCCAGCAGTGACCCCGCCAGCGGGAGGGCCGGTACGCAGTATTTT.